This T cell receptor beta chain was sequenced in a study of blood T cell repertoires in COVID-19. Method: immunoSEQ multiplex PCR; TCRdb's copy keeps in-frame clones and lacks some. There are about 150,000 clones in the sample; approximately 83% occur only once, and approximately 30% lies in the top ten. The TCR sequence derives from a woman between 55 and 75 years old with acute or convalescent COVID-19. Sequenced sample: peripheral blood.

The CDR3 DNA is TGTGCCAGCAGCACCACCACAGGAAACACCATATATTTT. Encoded protein: CASSTTTGNTIYF. The rearrangement uses TRBV7-6 and TRBJ1-3; D remains ambiguous. CDR1 and CDR2 (germline): SGHVS, FNYEAQ. The CDR3 is 13 amino acids. V was clipped by 5 bases and J by 4 bases, with 9 bases between them. Full variable domain (rest looked up from reference TRBV7-6 and TRBJ1-3): GAGVSQSPRYKVTKRGQDVALRCDPISGHVSLYWYRQALGQGPEFLTYFNYEAQQDKSGLPNDRFSAERPEGSISTLTIQRTEQRDSAMYRCASSTTTGNTIYFGEGSWLTVV.